This T cell receptor beta chain was profiled in a study of cytomegalovirus exposure and HLA in healthy donors. Study outcomes and limitations: Cytomegalovirus status, reportedly, was diagnosed with high specificity and sensitivity by the classifier. HLA allele associations emerged for around 16,000 TCR beta sequences in a later analysis, at 0.05 false discovery rate. No immune exposure information besides CMV serostatus was available.

Primers for the PCR totalled 60 Vbeta and 13 Jbeta. Authors' methods: Approximately 11 million of 75 million to 85 million unique TCR beta chains were shared, per a later count. The repertoire was sequenced with immunoSEQ multiplex PCR; TCRdb's copy has only in-frame clones and lacks some. For V, J and clone size, that table is used; D and trimming come from the DNA. Among approximately 190,000 clones listed, roughly 80% were seen once. On this clone itself: Antigen specificity is unknown. This sample also contains other DNA sequences that code for the same CDR3.

This CDR3 region has 14 residues. Germline V lookup: CDR1 SGHRS, CDR2 YFSETQ. Trimming cost V 4 bases and J 7 bases; bases outside gene matches: 9. V is TRBV5-1 and J is TRBJ2-7; TRBD2 agrees at 9 bases. The sequence derives from a woman in her 30s in good health and CMV-seropositive. The sequencing input was PBMCs. The DNA of the CDR3 is TGCGCCAGCAGCCCCCTTGCGGGAGGGAGTGAGCAGTACTTC. Its translation: CASSPLAGGSEQYF.